These T cell receptor beta chains were read from a single sample in a study of blood T cell repertoires in COVID-19. Only in-frame clones appear in the TCRdb table, and some are missing; sequencing was by immunoSEQ multiplex PCR. The sample lists under 200,000 clones, 60% to 85% occurring once. The sequencing sample was made of peripheral blood. Source of these receptors: a man between 70 and 80 years old with acute or convalescent COVID-19. Each CDR3 is given with its conserved first and last residue. The D gene is left open where the match is weak. Size is omitted from some rows. Given values are once, few, many or a class for expanded clones.

clone_size: once; v_call: TRBV19; d_call: .; j_call: TRBJ1-2; cdr3_aa: CASAQDTYGYTF; cdr3_nt: TGTGCCAGTGCCCAGGATACCTATGGCTACACCTTC
clone_size: .; v_call: TRBV28; d_call: .; j_call: TRBJ1-3; cdr3_aa: CASNSGGAIGNTIYF; cdr3_nt: TGTGCCAGCAACAGCGGAGGGGCAATAGGAAACACCATATATTTT
clone_size: .; v_call: TRBV7-2; d_call: .; j_call: TRBJ2-7; cdr3_aa: CASSTSYEQYF; cdr3_nt: TGTGCCAGCAGCACTTCCTACGAGCAGTACTTC
clone_size: .; v_call: TRBV27; d_call: .; j_call: TRBJ2-5; cdr3_aa: CASSSGPETQYF; cdr3_nt: TGTGCCAGCAGTTCCGGTCCGGAGACCCAGTACTTC
clone_size: .; v_call: TRBV13; d_call: .; j_call: TRBJ1-6; cdr3_aa: CASSPYGGPNSPLHF; cdr3_nt: TGTGCCAGCAGCCCCTATGGAGGGCCGAATTCACCCCTCCACTTT
clone_size: .; v_call: TRBV27; d_call: TRBD1; j_call: TRBJ1-1; cdr3_aa: CASLTRFLGQGALGAFF; cdr3_nt: TGTGCCAGCCTTACTCGCTTCCTTGGACAGGGGGCATTGGGGGCTTTCTTT
clone_size: .; v_call: TRBV7-9; d_call: TRBD1; j_call: TRBJ1-5; cdr3_aa: CASSLTGGDNQPQHF; cdr3_nt: TGTGCCAGCAGCCTGACAGGGGGTGACAATCAGCCCCAGCATTTT
clone_size: .; v_call: TRBV25-1; d_call: .; j_call: TRBJ2-3; cdr3_aa: CASSELDSSTDTQYF; cdr3_nt: TGTGCCAGCAGTGAACTAGATAGTAGCACAGATACGCAGTATTTT
clone_size: .; v_call: TRBV7-2; d_call: TRBD2; j_call: TRBJ2-2; cdr3_aa: CASSLYGLANTGELFF; cdr3_nt: TGTGCCAGCAGCTTATACGGACTAGCGAACACCGGGGAGCTGTTTTTT
clone_size: few; v_call: TRBV2; d_call: TRBD1; j_call: TRBJ2-7; cdr3_aa: CASRRTGNDYEQYF; cdr3_nt: TGTGCCAGCAGACGGACAGGGAACGATTACGAGCAGTACTTC
clone_size: .; v_call: TRBV7-6; d_call: .; j_call: TRBJ2-7; cdr3_aa: CASSLGRESIHEQYF; cdr3_nt: TGTGCCAGCAGCTTAGGGAGGGAGAGTATCCACGAGCAGTACTTC
clone_size: .; v_call: TRBV19; d_call: TRBD1; j_call: TRBJ1-5; cdr3_aa: CASSGYRGSDQPQHF; cdr3_nt: TGTGCCAGTAGTGGGTACAGGGGATCGGATCAGCCCCAGCATTTT
clone_size: few; v_call: TRBV10-2; d_call: TRBD2; j_call: TRBJ2-2; cdr3_aa: CASSALAGSKATGELFF; cdr3_nt: TGCGCCAGCAGTGCGCTAGCGGGGAGTAAAGCCACCGGGGAGCTGTTTTTT
clone_size: .; v_call: TRBV28; d_call: .; j_call: TRBJ2-6; cdr3_aa: CASKRDSLSGANVLTF; cdr3_nt: TGTGCCAGTAAACGAGACAGCCTCTCTGGGGCCAACGTCCTGACTTTC
clone_size: few; v_call: TRBV9; d_call: TRBD1; j_call: TRBJ1-6; cdr3_aa: CASSDPGQGPYNSPLHF; cdr3_nt: TGTGCCAGCAGCGACCCGGGACAGGGGCCCTACAATTCACCCCTCCACTTT
clone_size: .; v_call: TRBV11-2; d_call: TRBD1; j_call: TRBJ2-3; cdr3_aa: CASSGTEPTDTQYF; cdr3_nt: TGTGCCAGCAGCGGGACAGAGCCTACAGATACGCAGTATTTT
clone_size: many; v_call: TRBV4-1; d_call: TRBD2; j_call: TRBJ2-1; cdr3_aa: CASSRAGEYNEQFF; cdr3_nt: TGCGCCAGCAGCAGGGCGGGGGAGTACAATGAGCAGTTCTTC
clone_size: .; v_call: TRBV5-1; d_call: TRBD2; j_call: TRBJ2-1; cdr3_aa: CASSVTSGGAGNEQFF; cdr3_nt: TGCGCCAGCAGCGTGACTAGCGGGGGGGCAGGCAATGAGCAGTTCTTC
clone_size: .; v_call: TRBV11-3; d_call: .; j_call: TRBJ1-1; cdr3_aa: CASSLKRNTEAFF; cdr3_nt: TGTGCCAGCAGCTTAAAGAGAAACACTGAAGCTTTCTTT
clone_size: .; v_call: TRBV27; d_call: .; j_call: TRBJ1-5; cdr3_aa: CASSPFGGRNQPQHF; cdr3_nt: TGTGCCAGCAGTCCGTTCGGGGGTCGTAATCAGCCCCAGCATTTT
clone_size: .; v_call: TRBV5-1; d_call: TRBD2; j_call: TRBJ2-1; cdr3_aa: CASSFFGGVSYNEQFF; cdr3_nt: TGCGCCAGCAGCTTCTTTGGGGGGGTCTCCTACAATGAGCAGTTCTTC
clone_size: .; v_call: TRBV25-1; d_call: .; j_call: TRBJ1-2; cdr3_aa: CASSVSPGTMGYTF; cdr3_nt: TGTGCCAGCAGTGTTAGTCCAGGGACTATGGGCTACACCTTC
clone_size: .; v_call: TRBV6-2/TRBV6-3; d_call: .; j_call: TRBJ1-1; cdr3_aa: CASSYSIGGPEDTEAFF; cdr3_nt: TGTGCCAGCAGTTACTCGATTGGGGGCCCCGAGGACACTGAAGCTTTCTTT
clone_size: .; v_call: TRBV2; d_call: TRBD1; j_call: TRBJ2-6; cdr3_aa: CASSDPGQAYSGANVLTF; cdr3_nt: TGTGCCAGCAGTGATCCGGGACAGGCTTACTCTGGGGCCAACGTCCTGACTTTC
clone_size: .; v_call: TRBV30; d_call: .; j_call: TRBJ2-6; cdr3_aa: CAWNRRGSGANVLTF; cdr3_nt: TGTGCCTGGAATCGGAGGGGCTCTGGGGCCAACGTCCTGACTTTC
clone_size: .; v_call: TRBV5-1; d_call: TRBD2; j_call: TRBJ2-1; cdr3_aa: CASSLMRLAGGSSYNEQFF; cdr3_nt: TGCGCCAGCAGCTTGATGAGACTAGCGGGGGGGAGCTCCTACAATGAGCAGTTCTTC
clone_size: .; v_call: TRBV7-8; d_call: TRBD1; j_call: TRBJ1-1; cdr3_aa: CASSSPGQGAGKTEAFF; cdr3_nt: TGTGCCAGCAGCTCACCTGGACAGGGGGCAGGGAAGACTGAAGCTTTCTTT
clone_size: .; v_call: TRBV6-6; d_call: TRBD2; j_call: TRBJ2-7; cdr3_aa: CASSYPGTSNYEQYF; cdr3_nt: TGTGCCAGCAGTTATCCCGGGACTAGCAACTACGAGCAGTACTTC
clone_size: .; v_call: TRBV3-1/TRBV3-2; d_call: .; j_call: TRBJ1-5; cdr3_aa: CASSQGLQGNQPQHF; cdr3_nt: TGTGCCAGCAGCCAAGGCTTACAGGGCAATCAGCCCCAGCATTTT
clone_size: .; v_call: TRBV7-2; d_call: .; j_call: TRBJ2-3; cdr3_aa: CASTGGGSADTQYF; cdr3_nt: TGTGCCAGCACCGGTGGGGGGAGCGCAGATACGCAGTATTTT
clone_size: .; v_call: TRBV14; d_call: TRBD2; j_call: TRBJ2-7; cdr3_aa: CASSQTFGTSGYEQYF; cdr3_nt: TGTGCCAGCAGCCAAACTTTTGGGACTAGTGGCTACGAGCAGTACTTC
clone_size: few; v_call: TRBV6-5; d_call: .; j_call: TRBJ1-2; cdr3_aa: CASRSGGGYYGYTF; cdr3_nt: TGTGCCAGCAGGTCGGGGGGTGGCTATTATGGCTACACCTTC
clone_size: .; v_call: TRBV29-1; d_call: .; j_call: TRBJ1-1; cdr3_aa: CSVEEIVLTEAFF; cdr3_nt: TGCAGCGTTGAAGAAATAGTTCTCACTGAAGCTTTCTTT
clone_size: .; v_call: TRBV30; d_call: .; j_call: TRBJ1-2; cdr3_aa: CAWTAGADYGYTF; cdr3_nt: TGTGCCTGGACTGCTGGGGCGGACTATGGCTACACCTTC
clone_size: .; v_call: TRBV9; d_call: TRBD2; j_call: TRBJ2-7; cdr3_aa: CASSVGVGLVGFGEQYF; cdr3_nt: TGTGCCAGCAGCGTAGGGGTAGGACTAGTAGGATTTGGCGAGCAGTACTTC
clone_size: .; v_call: TRBV6-6; d_call: TRBD2; j_call: TRBJ2-7; cdr3_aa: CASSPRTSGFFFYEQYF; cdr3_nt: TGTGCCAGCAGTCCAAGGACTAGCGGCTTCTTCTTCTACGAGCAGTACTTC
clone_size: .; v_call: TRBV5-1; d_call: .; j_call: TRBJ2-5; cdr3_aa: CASSLVSGPPQETQYF; cdr3_nt: TGCGCCAGCAGCTTGGTTAGTGGGCCACCCCAAGAGACCCAGTACTTC
clone_size: .; v_call: TRBV27; d_call: .; j_call: TRBJ1-2; cdr3_aa: CASTTQANRDYLYGYTF; cdr3_nt: TGTGCCAGCACCACGCAGGCTAACCGGGATTACCTTTATGGCTACACCTTC
clone_size: .; v_call: TRBV7-2; d_call: TRBD2; j_call: TRBJ2-3; cdr3_aa: CASSPGGRTDTQYF; cdr3_nt: TGTGCCAGCAGCCCGGGAGGCAGGACAGATACGCAGTATTTT
clone_size: .; v_call: TRBV6-5; d_call: TRBD1; j_call: TRBJ1-1; cdr3_aa: CASSYQTGGGTEAFF; cdr3_nt: TGTGCCAGCAGTTACCAGACAGGGGGCGGGACTGAAGCTTTCTTT
clone_size: few; v_call: TRBV28; d_call: .; j_call: TRBJ1-5; cdr3_aa: CASQGPPQNQPQHF; cdr3_nt: TGTGCCAGCCAGGGGCCCCCCCAGAATCAGCCCCAGCATTTT
clone_size: .; v_call: TRBV5-1; d_call: .; j_call: TRBJ1-4; cdr3_aa: CASRSTQGLNEKLFF; cdr3_nt: TGCGCCAGCAGGTCCACCCAGGGGCTTAATGAAAAACTGTTTTTT
clone_size: .; v_call: TRBV5-5; d_call: .; j_call: TRBJ2-7; cdr3_aa: CASSLEAGNYYEQYF; cdr3_nt: TGTGCCAGCAGCTTGGAAGCGGGCAATTACTACGAGCAGTACTTC
clone_size: once; v_call: TRBV6-6; d_call: .; j_call: TRBJ2-4; cdr3_aa: CASSPPDNNNPHNIQYF; cdr3_nt: TGTGCCAGCAGTCCCCCCGACAACAACAACCCCCACAACATTCAGTACTTC
clone_size: .; v_call: TRBV7-9; d_call: .; j_call: TRBJ2-7; cdr3_aa: CASSLSPYLYEQYF; cdr3_nt: TGTGCCAGCAGCTTGTCCCCTTATCTCTACGAGCAGTACTTC
clone_size: .; v_call: TRBV7-9; d_call: TRBD1; j_call: TRBJ1-6; cdr3_aa: CASSLDRGGNSPLHF; cdr3_nt: TGTGCCAGCAGCTTAGACAGGGGAGGTAATTCACCCCTCCACTTT
clone_size: .; v_call: TRBV4-1; d_call: TRBD2; j_call: TRBJ2-1; cdr3_aa: CASSQEFGTSGGYNEQFF; cdr3_nt: TGCGCCAGCAGCCAAGAATTTGGGACTAGCGGGGGGTACAATGAGCAGTTCTTC